The TCR beta chain described here comes from a study of cytomegalovirus exposure and HLA in healthy donors. Study-wide results and limits: Presence/absence analyses rested on an assumption that sequencing depth was roughly uniform across donors.

A multiplex PCR was run with 60 Vbeta primers and 13 Jbeta primers. Generated by immunoSEQ multiplex PCR, the TCRdb table keeps only in-frame clones and is missing some. The sample includes about 140,000 clones, about 70% seen only once; the top ten take around 1.9%. A remark on this clone: What it recognizes is unknown.

The CDR3 runs to 15 residues. The trim removed 7 bases at V and 7 bases at J, leaving 11 bases unmatched. Germline V lookup: CDR1 MNHEY, CDR2 SMNVEV (reference sequence). The rearrangement links TRBV27 to TRBJ2-2; 8 nucleotides align to TRBD2. This TCR was recovered from a middle-aged woman in good health and CMV-seronegative. The sequenced sample was PBMCs. The CDR3 region has the DNA TGTGCCAGCACCGACGACCAAGCGGGAGTCGGGGAGCTGTTTTTT. Encoded protein: CASTDDQAGVGELFF.